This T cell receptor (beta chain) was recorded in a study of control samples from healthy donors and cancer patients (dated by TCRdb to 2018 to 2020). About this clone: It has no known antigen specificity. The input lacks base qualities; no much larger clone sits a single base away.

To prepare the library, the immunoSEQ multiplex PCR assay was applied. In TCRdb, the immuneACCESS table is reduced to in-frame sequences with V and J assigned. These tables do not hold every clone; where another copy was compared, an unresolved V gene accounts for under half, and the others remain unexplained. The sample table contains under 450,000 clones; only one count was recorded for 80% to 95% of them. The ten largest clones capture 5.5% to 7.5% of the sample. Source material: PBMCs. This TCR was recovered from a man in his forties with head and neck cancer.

DNA sequence: TGCGCCAGCAGCCCCTCCGAGGGAAACACCATATATTTT. Its product reads: CASSPSEGNTIYF. The sequence links TRBV4-3 to TRBJ1-3; the D gene assignment is ambiguous. CDR1 LGHNA and CDR2 YSLEER were looked up in the germline V gene. The CDR3 numbers 13 residues from cysteine through phenylalanine. The sequence is cut down to CDR3 DNA, 39 bases in frame from base 1. V is shortened by 4 bases, J by 4 bases, and the region joining them spans 8 bases.